The present T cell receptor (beta chain) was sequenced within a study of blood T cell repertoires in COVID-19. In the study overall: T cells, B-cell-depleted T cells, or PBMCs supplied cDNA or gDNA.

Per the original methods: It was from reference gene primer amplification that nucleated cell counts were estimated. Clones were read by immunoSEQ multiplex PCR, and TCRdb kept only the in-frame ones, dropping some. V and J calls and clone size are as listed in that table; D and trimming were resolved from the DNA. Of hundreds of thousands of clones in the sample, roughly 87% were seen once. Which cohort a participant joined came from the clinical history participants gave. CDR1 LNHDA and CDR2 SQIVND come from the germline V gene (reference sequence). This CDR3 contains 15 residues. The ends lost 5 bases at V and 3 bases at J; junction bases unmatched: 7.

Sequencing was done on a sample of PBMCs or T cells enriched from blood (not recorded which). This sequence originates from a woman in her forties with acute COVID-19. The V and J genes are TRBV19 and TRBJ1-5; 7 bases line up with TRBD1. CDR3 coding DNA: TGTGCCAGTAGTTATAAGACAGGGCTCAATCAGCCCCAGCATTTT. This translates into CASSYKTGLNQPQHF.